One and the same sample provided the 8 T cell receptor beta chains below, sequenced in a study of Ad26.COV2.S vaccination and SARS-CoV-2 variants. Using immunoSEQ multiplex PCR, the repertoire was profiled, and TCRdb retains in-frame clones only, with some absent. The repertoire holds about 260,000 clones, around nine tenths seen once, with just under 3% in the top ten. As to treatment: around 19 received Ad26.COV2.S at low or high dose, single or two shots; 5 received placebo; per-sample allocation not given. Samples came from day 63 after the first vaccine or placebo injection. The sample was peripheral blood, taken in a trial of Ad26.COV2.S vaccine versus placebo. The receptors shown here come from a person aged 18-60 years who received the Ad26.COV2.S COVID-19 vaccine or a placebo.

This clone was seen just once. The chain couples TRBV6-6 to TRBJ1-3, with TRBD1 matching 7 bases. The V gene's germline CDR1 is MNHNY and CDR2 SVGAGI (reference sequence). The CDR3 has 12 residues. With 6 bases clipped from V and 8 bases from J, the junction kept 4 bases outside the gene matches. This chain's CDR3 is CASRNRGDTIYF. Written as DNA, the CDR3 is TGTGCCAGCAGGAACAGGGGTGACACCATATATTTT.

The V and J genes are TRBV28 and TRBJ1-5, with D perhaps matching TRBD1 (6 bases). With 2 bases removed from V and 3 bases from J, the gap between germline ends came to 14 bases. This CDR3 is built from 16 residues. Germline CDR1 reads MDHEN; CDR2 reads SYDVKM. In nucleotides, the CDR3 is TGTGCCAGCAGTTTACCGGGGGCGAGCTTCAATCAGCCCCAGCATTTT. This sequence encodes CASSLPGASFNQPQHF.

The CDR3 DNA reads TGTGCCAGCAGCTTCCCGGGTAGCATTCCCGGCGAGCAGTACTTC. This sequence encodes CASSFPGSIPGEQYF. The chain is built from TRBV7-8 and TRBJ2-7; D uncertain. V was pared by 3 bases and J by 6 bases, with 18 bases between. The CDR3 contains 15 residues. Germline V gives CDR1 SGHVS, CDR2 FQNEAQ.

This clone was counted between two and nine times. The chain uses TRBV5-1 and TRBJ1-1; no clear D. The ends were cut back, 6 bases at V and 0 bases at J, with 9 bases in the middle. This CDR3 has 13 amino acids. Germline assignment: CDR1 SGHRS and CDR2 YFSETQ. The CDR3 loop is CASKRALNTEAFF. CDR3 sequence (DNA): TGCGCCAGCAAAAGGGCACTGAACACTGAAGCTTTCTTT.

V and J are TRBV3-1 (or the pseudogene TRBV3-2) and TRBJ2-3; 11 bases agree with TRBD2. V lost 1 base to trimming and J lost 11 bases; unmatched junction nucleotides: 5. CDR1 is LGHDT, CDR2 YNNKEL, per germline (reference sequence). This CDR3 has 14 residues. Here the CDR3 reads CASSQVTSGSVQYF. CDR3 coding DNA: TGTGCCAGCAGCCAAGTAACTAGCGGGAGTGTGCAGTATTTT.

The J gene is TRBJ2-3, the V gene TRBV14; D perhaps matches TRBD2 (6 bases). The V end was cut by 5 bases, the J end by 6 bases, with 21 bases between. The germline gives CDR1 SGHDN, CDR2 FVKESK. The CDR3 has 16 residues. The CDR3 reads CASSDLGLPWSDTQYF. CDR3 nucleotide sequence: TGTGCCAGCAGCGACTTGGGACTTCCCTGGTCCGATACGCAGTATTTT.

This sequence joins TRBV23-1 and TRBJ1-3; possibly TRBD1 for D (5 bases). TRBV23-1 is classed as an ORF, of uncertain function. CDR3 length: 14 amino acids. The V end lost 5 bases, the J end lost 0 bases, and 8 bases lay between the germline ends. In DNA form, the CDR3 reads TGCGCCAGCAGTGCGGACATCTCTGGAAACACCATATATTTT. Its protein is CASSADISGNTIYF.

This clone was seen only a few times. The chain joins TRBV7-2 to TRBJ2-7, with 9 bases identical to TRBD1. The germline V gene encodes CDR1 SGHTA and CDR2 FQGNSA. This CDR3 is built from 15 residues. With V trimmed by 5 bases and J by 1 base, 6 bases remained unmatched. In nucleotides, the CDR3 is TGTGCCAGCAGCACCGGGACAGGGATGTCCTACGAGCAGTACTTC. Translated: CASSTGTGMSYEQYF. The complete variable domain, with remaining parts taken from reference TRBV7-2 and TRBJ2-7, reads GAGVSQSPSNKVTEKGKDVELRCDPISGHTALYWYRQSLGQGLEFLIYFQGNSAPDKSGLPSDRFSAERTGGSVSTLTIQRTQQEDSAVYLCASSTGTGMSYEQYFGPGTRLTVT.